The present T cell receptor (beta chain) was sequenced within a study of T-cell reconstitution after alpha-beta-depleted transplantation in children. For TCRbeta, the library was prepared with unique molecular identifiers. TCRdb used MiXCR to reprocess the PCR reads, holding one entry per CDR3 protein. The data show some 590,000 distinct CDR3 sequences, about 10% seen once. Many counts were recorded for this clonotype. V was shortened by 0 bases and J by 5 bases, with 10 bases between the two germline ends. CDR3 length: 13 residues. Germline V lookup: CDR1 DFQATT, CDR2 SNEGSKA (reference sequence). The gene calls are TRBV20-1 and TRBJ2-5; a weak D match, TRBD1 (5 bases). The receptor's source is a human donor who donated a stem cell graft to a child with acute myeloid leukemia. Source: PBMCs from the stem cell graft donor, taken from the stem cell graft. The CDR3 nucleotides are TGCAGTGCTAGAGATCTCAGGGTCGAGACCCAGTACTTC. Translating it yields CSARDLRVETQYF.